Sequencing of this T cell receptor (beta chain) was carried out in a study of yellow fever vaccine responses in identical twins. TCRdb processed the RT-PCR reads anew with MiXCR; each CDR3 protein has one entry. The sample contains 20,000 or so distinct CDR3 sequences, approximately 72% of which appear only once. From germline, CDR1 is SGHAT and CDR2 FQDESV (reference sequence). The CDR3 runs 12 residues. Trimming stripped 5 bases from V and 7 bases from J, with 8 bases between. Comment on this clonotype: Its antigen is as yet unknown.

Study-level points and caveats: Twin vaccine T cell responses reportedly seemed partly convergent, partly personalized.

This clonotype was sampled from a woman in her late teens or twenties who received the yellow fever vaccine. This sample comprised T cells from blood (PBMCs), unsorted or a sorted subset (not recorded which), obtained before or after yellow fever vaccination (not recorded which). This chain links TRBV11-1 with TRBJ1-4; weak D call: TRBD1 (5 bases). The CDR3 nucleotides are TGTGCCAGCAGCCTGCAGGGTGAAAAACTGTTTTTT. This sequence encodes CASSLQGEKLFF.